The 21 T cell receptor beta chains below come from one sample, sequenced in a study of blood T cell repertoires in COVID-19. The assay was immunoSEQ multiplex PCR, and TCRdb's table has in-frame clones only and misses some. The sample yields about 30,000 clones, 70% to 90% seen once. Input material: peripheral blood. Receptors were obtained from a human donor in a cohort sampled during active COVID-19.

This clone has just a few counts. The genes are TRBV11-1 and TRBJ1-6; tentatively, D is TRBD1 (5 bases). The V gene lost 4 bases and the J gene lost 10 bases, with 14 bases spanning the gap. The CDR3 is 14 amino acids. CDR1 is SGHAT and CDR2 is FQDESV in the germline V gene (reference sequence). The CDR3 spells CASSSARGWSPLHF. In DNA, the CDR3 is TGTGCCAGCAGCTCCGCCCGGGGGTGGTCACCCCTCCACTTT.

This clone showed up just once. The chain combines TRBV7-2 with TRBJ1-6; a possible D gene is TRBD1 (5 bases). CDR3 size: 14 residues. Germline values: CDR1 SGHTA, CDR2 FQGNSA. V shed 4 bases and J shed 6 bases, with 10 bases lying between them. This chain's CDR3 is CASSSDMSNSPLHF. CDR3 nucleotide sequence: TGTGCCAGCAGCTCGGACATGAGTAATTCACCCCTCCACTTT.

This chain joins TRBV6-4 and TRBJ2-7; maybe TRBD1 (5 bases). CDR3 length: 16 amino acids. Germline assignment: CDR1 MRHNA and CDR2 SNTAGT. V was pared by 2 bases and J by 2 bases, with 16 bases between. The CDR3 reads CASSDLFGHNPYEQYF. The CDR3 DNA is TGTGCCAGCAGTGACCTTTTCGGACATAATCCCTACGAGCAGTACTTC.

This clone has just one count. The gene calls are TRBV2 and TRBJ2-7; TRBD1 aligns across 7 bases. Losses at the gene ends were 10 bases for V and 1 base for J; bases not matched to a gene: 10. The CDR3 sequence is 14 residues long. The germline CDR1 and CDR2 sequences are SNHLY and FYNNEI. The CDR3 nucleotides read TGTGCCACCCCCGGGCGGACAGGTTCCTACGAGCAGTACTTC. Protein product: CATPGRTGSYEQYF. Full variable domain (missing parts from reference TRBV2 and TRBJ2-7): EPEVTQTPSHQVTQMGQEVILRCVPISNHLYFYWYRQILGQKVEFLVSFYNNEISEKSEIFDDQFSVERPDGSNFTLKIRSTKLEDSAMYFCATPGRTGSYEQYFGPGTRLTVT.

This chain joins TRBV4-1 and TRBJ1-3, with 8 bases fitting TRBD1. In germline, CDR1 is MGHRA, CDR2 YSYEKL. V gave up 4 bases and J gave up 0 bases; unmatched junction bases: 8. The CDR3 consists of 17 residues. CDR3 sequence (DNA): TGCGCCAGCAGCCTTGAAGGACAGGGCCACTCTGGAAACACCATATATTTT. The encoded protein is CASSLEGQGHSGNTIYF.

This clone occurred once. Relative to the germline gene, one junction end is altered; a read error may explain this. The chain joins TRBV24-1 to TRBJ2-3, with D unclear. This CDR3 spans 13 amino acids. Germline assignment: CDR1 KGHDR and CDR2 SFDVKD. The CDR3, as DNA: TGTGCCACCGGTGACCCAGGCACAGATACGCAGTATTTT. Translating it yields CATGDPGTDTQYF.

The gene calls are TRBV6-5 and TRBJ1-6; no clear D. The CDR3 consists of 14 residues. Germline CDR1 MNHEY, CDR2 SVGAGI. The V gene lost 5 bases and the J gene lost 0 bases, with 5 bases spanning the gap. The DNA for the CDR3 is TGTGCCAGCAGTCCGAGCTCCTATAATTCACCCCTCCACTTT. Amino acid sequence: CASSPSSYNSPLHF.

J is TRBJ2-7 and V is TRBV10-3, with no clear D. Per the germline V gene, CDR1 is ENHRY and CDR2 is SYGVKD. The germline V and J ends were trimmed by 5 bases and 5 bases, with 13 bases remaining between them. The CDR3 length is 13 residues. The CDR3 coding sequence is TGTGCCATCAGTCGGGTTCTGAACGACGAGCAGTACTTC. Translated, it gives CAISRVLNDEQYF.

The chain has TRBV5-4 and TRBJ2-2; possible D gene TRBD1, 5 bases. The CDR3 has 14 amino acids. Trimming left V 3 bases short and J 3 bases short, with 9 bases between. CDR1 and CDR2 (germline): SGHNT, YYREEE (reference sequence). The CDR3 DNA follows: TGTGCCAGCAGCTCCACAGGTTACACCGGGGAGCTGTTTTTT. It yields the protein CASSSTGYTGELFF.

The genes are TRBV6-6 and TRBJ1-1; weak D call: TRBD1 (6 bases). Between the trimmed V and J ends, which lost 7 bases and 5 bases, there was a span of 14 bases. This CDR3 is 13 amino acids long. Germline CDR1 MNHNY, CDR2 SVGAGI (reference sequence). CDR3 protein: CASNHNRDTEAFF. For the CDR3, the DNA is TGTGCCAGCAATCACAACAGGGATACTGAAGCTTTCTTT.

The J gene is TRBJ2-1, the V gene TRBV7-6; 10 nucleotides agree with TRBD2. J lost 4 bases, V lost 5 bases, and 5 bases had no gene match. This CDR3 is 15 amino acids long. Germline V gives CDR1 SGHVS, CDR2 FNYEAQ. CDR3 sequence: CASSRSGGEYNEQFF. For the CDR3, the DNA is TGTGCCAGCAGCCGAAGCGGGGGGGAATACAATGAGCAGTTCTTC.

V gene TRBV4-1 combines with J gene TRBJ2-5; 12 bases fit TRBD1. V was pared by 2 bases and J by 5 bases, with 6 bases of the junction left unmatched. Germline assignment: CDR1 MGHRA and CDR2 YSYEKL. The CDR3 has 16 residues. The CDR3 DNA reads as TGCGCCAGCAGCCAACAGGGACAGGGGGCCTCGGAGACCCAGTACTTC. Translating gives CASSQQGQGASETQYF.

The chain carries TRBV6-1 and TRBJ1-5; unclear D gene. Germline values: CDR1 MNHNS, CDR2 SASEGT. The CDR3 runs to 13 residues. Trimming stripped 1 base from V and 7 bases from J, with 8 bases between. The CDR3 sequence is CASSEVRHQPQHF. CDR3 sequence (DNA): TGTGCCAGCAGTGAAGTCAGGCACCAGCCCCAGCATTTT.

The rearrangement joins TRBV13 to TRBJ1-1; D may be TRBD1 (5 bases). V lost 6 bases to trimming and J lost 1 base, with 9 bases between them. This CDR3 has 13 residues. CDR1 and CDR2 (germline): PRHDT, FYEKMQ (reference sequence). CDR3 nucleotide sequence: TGTGCCAGCAGTCGGAGGGGGAACACTGAAGCTTTCTTT. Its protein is CASSRRGNTEAFF.

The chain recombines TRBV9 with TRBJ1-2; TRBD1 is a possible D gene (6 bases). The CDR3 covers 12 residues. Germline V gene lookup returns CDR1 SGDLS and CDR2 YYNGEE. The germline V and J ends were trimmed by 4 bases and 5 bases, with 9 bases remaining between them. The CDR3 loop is CASSLGTYGYTF. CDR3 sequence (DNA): TGTGCCAGCAGCCTAGGGACATATGGCTACACCTTC.

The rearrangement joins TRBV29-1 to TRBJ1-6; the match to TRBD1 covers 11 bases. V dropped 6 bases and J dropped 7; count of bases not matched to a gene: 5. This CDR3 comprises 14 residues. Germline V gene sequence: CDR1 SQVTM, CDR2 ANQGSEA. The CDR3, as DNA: TGCAGCGTCCGGACAGGGGGCGGCAATTCACCCCTCCACTTT. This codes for CSVRTGGGNSPLHF.

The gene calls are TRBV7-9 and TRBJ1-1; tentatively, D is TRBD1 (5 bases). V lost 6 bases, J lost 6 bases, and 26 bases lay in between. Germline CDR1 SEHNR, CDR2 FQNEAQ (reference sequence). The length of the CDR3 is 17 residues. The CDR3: CASSFLPGDLGRAEAFF. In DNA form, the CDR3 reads TGTGCCAGCAGTTTTCTCCCCGGGGACTTAGGGAGGGCTGAAGCTTTCTTT.

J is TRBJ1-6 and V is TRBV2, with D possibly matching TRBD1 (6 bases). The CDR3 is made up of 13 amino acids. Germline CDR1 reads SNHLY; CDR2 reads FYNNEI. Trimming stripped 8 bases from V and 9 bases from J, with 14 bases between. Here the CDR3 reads CASVRVRGSPLHF. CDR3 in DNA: TGTGCCAGCGTACGGGTCAGGGGTTCACCCCTCCACTTT.

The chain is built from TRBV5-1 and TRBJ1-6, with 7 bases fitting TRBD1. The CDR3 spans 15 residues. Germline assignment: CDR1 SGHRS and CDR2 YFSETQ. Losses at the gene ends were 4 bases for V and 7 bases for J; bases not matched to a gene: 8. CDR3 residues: CASSVTGRQNSPLHF. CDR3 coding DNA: TGCGCCAGCAGCGTGACAGGGCGGCAGAATTCACCCCTCCACTTT.

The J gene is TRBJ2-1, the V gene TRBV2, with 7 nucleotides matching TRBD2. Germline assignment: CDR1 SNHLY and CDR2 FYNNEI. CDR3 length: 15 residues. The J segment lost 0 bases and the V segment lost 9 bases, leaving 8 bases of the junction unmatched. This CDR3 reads CASSRRGSSYNEQFF. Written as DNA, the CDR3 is TGTGCCAGTTCAAGACGCGGGAGCTCCTACAATGAGCAGTTCTTC.

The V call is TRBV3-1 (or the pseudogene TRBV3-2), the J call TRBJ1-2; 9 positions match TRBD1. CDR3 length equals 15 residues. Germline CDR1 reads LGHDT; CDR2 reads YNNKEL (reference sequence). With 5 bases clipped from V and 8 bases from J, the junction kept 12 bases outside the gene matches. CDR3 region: CASSSRGGQGRGYTF. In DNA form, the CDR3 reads TGTGCCAGCAGCTCCAGGGGTGGACAGGGGAGAGGCTACACCTTC.